This T cell receptor beta chain stems from a study of shared clonotypes between healthy human individuals. This CDR3 comprises 15 residues. V gave up 3 bases and J gave up 4 bases; unmatched junction bases: 6. Germline V gene sequence: CDR1 SGHNT, CDR2 YYREEE (reference sequence). This table comes from immunoSEQ multiplex PCR, and its TCRdb copy is limited to in-frame clones, with some not included. The sample carries 1.6 million or so clones, roughly 95% recorded once. The material sequenced was naive CD4+ T cells sorted from blood. The subset here: CD45RA+ positively selected. This chain connects TRBV5-4 to TRBJ1-2; TRBD1 agrees at 10 bases. The clonotype originates from a man aged 25-45 years in good health. The CDR3 reads CASSWWDRGGYGYTF. In DNA form, the CDR3 reads TGTGCCAGCAGCTGGTGGGACAGGGGCGGCTATGGCTACACCTTC. The whole variable domain, filled in from reference TRBV5-4 and TRBJ1-2, reads ETGVTQSPTHLIKTRGQQVTLRCSSQSGHNTVSWYQQALGQGPQFIFQYYREEENGRGNFPPRFSGLQFPNYSSELNVNALELDDSALYLCASSWWDRGGYGYTFGSGTRLTVV.